Each of the 15 T cell receptor beta chains below was sequenced from the same sample in a study of cytomegalovirus exposure and HLA in healthy donors (dated by TCRdb to 2015 to 2018). Receptors were amplified or captured by the immunoSEQ multiplex PCR assay. For the multiplex PCR, a mixture combining 60 forward primers for TCR Vbeta segments and 13 reverse primers for TCR Jbeta segments was used. This is the immuneACCESS table as TCRdb keeps it, with only in-frame sequences that have V and J called. A part of the clones is gone; compared with another copy, unresolved V genes explain less than half, and the rest is unexplained. This sample lists roughly 130,000 clones; about 80% were detected once. Less than 6.5% of the sample is held by the ten biggest clonotypes. The sample comprised PBMCs. Receptors originate from a man aged 25-40 years in good health and CMV-seronegative.

The V call is TRBV11-3, the J call TRBJ2-7; 7 bases are a match to TRBD1. In germline, CDR1 is SGHNT, CDR2 YENEEA. V was clipped by 5 bases and J by 2 bases; unmatched bases: 6. CDR3 size: 14 residues. CDR3 sequence (DNA): TGTGCCAGCAGCCACACCGGACAGGCCTACGAGCAGTACTTC. This gives the protein CASSHTGQAYEQYF.

The CDR3 here is CASSLSRNQPQHF. CDR3 nucleotide sequence: TGTGCCAGCAGCTTGTCCAGGAATCAGCCCCAGCATTTT. The chain has TRBV5-6 and TRBJ1-5; no firm D call. The V end was cut by 1 base, the J end by 4 bases, with 6 bases between. Germline V gene data show CDR1 as SGHDT and CDR2 as YYEEEE. CDR3 length: 13 residues.

The genes are TRBV30 and TRBJ1-4, with D uncertain. CDR3 length: 17 amino acids. The germline V gene has CDR1 GTSNPN and CDR2 SVGIG (reference sequence). V dropped 2 bases and J dropped 3 bases, with 19 bases sitting between them. The CDR3 DNA sequence: TGTGCCTGGAGTCCCCTCGAGTCGCGGCTACCTAATGAAAAACTGTTTTTT. This gives the protein CAWSPLESRLPNEKLFF.

The chain joins TRBV5-8 to TRBJ2-2; TRBD1 might be the D (6 bases). V lost 2 bases, J lost 5 bases, and 16 bases lay in between. Germline CDR1 reads SGHTS; CDR2 reads YDEGEE. The CDR3 has 16 residues. In DNA form, the CDR3 reads TGTGCCAGCAGCTTAGTGGGACAAGGGAAAACCGGGGAGCTGTTTTTT. Encoded protein: CASSLVGQGKTGELFF.

This chain uses TRBV7-2 with TRBJ2-7; D perhaps matches TRBD2 (5 bases). Deletions cut 4 bases from V and 6 bases from J, with 13 bases between. The germline V gene encodes CDR1 SGHTA and CDR2 FQGNSA. This CDR3 is 13 amino acids long. CDR3 coding DNA: TGTGCCAGCAGCTACGCCGCTACTAGCGAGCAGTACTTC. It specifies CASSYAATSEQYF.

The genes are TRBV7-9 and TRBJ2-7; weak D call: TRBD2 (5 bases). Trimming took 8 bases from V and 6 from J, leaving 14 bases between them. The germline V gene has CDR1 SEHNR and CDR2 FQNEAQ (reference sequence). The CDR3 is made up of 12 amino acids. CDR3 bases: TGTGCCAGCTCCATGGAGGCAGGCGAGCAGTACTTC. Encoded protein: CASSMEAGEQYF.

The chain has TRBV29-1 and TRBJ1-3; 10 nucleotides match TRBD1. The CDR3 loop spans 17 amino acids. Germline V CDR1 and CDR2: SQVTM, ANQGSEA. The V gene end was trimmed by 3 bases and the J gene end by 3 bases; junction bases not matched to a gene: 11. This CDR3 is CSVDEGQGILGGNTIYF. DNA for the CDR3: TGCAGCGTTGATGAGGGACAGGGGATTTTGGGTGGAAACACCATATATTTT.

The CDR3, as DNA: TGCAGTGCTGGGACAGACAATGAGCAGTTCTTC. Protein product: CSAGTDNEQFF. The chain couples TRBV20-1 to TRBJ2-1; 7 bases match TRBD1. Germline CDR1 DFQATT, CDR2 SNEGSKA (reference sequence). Germline trimming cut 5 bases from V and 5 bases from J; bases unmatched to any gene: 0. The CDR3 sequence is 11 residues long.

This clone was recorded a few times. The chain carries TRBV9 and TRBJ2-2, with D maybe TRBD2 (6 bases). V lost 4 bases, J lost 6 bases, and 16 bases lay in between. Per the germline V gene, CDR1 is SGDLS and CDR2 is YYNGEE. This CDR3 region has 15 residues. CDR3 sequence: CASSRPPGEPGELFF. The CDR3 DNA sequence: TGTGCCAGCAGCAGGCCCCCGGGAGAACCCGGGGAGCTGTTTTTT.

J is TRBJ1-2 and V is TRBV29-1; 9 nucleotides align to TRBD1. V dropped 5 bases and J dropped 5; count of bases not matched to a gene: 9. Germline CDR1 SQVTM, CDR2 ANQGSEA. The CDR3 loop spans 14 amino acids. The DNA for the CDR3 is TGCAGCGTTCCGGGACAGGGCTCCACTTATGGCTACACCTTC. It yields the protein CSVPGQGSTYGYTF. The full variable domain, completed using reference TRBV29-1 and TRBJ1-2, is SAVISQKPSRDICQRGTSLTIQCQVDSQVTMMFWYRQQPGQSLTLIATANQGSEATYESGFVIDKFPISRPNLTFSTLTVSNMSPEDSSIYLCSVPGQGSTYGYTFGSGTRLTVV.

V and J are TRBV28 and TRBJ2-2, with a weak D call TRBD1 (6 bases). Germline assignment: CDR1 MDHEN and CDR2 SYDVKM. V was shortened by 6 bases and J by 3 bases, with 20 bases between the two germline ends. The length of the CDR3 is 17 residues. Here the CDR3 reads CASRRKTGQAHTGELFF. CDR3 coding DNA: TGTGCCAGCAGGCGAAAGACAGGCCAAGCGCACACCGGGGAGCTGTTTTTT.

This rearrangement joins TRBV10-1 to TRBJ2-7; the D is unclear. The CDR3 sequence is 15 residues long. Germline V CDR1 and CDR2: WNHNN, SYGVQD (reference sequence). The V end lost 2 bases, the J end lost 2 bases, and 13 bases lay between the germline ends. DNA for the CDR3: TGCGCCAGCAGTGAGAACGTGGGTAGCACCTACGAGCAGTACTTC. Amino acids: CASSENVGSTYEQYF.

The chain is built from TRBV4-3 and TRBJ2-7, with D tentatively TRBD2 (5 bases). V dropped 0 bases and J dropped 6 bases, with 12 bases sitting between them. This CDR3 has 14 amino acids. Per germline, CDR1 LGHNA and CDR2 YSLEER. CDR3 sequence: CASSQDSRGGEQYF. CDR3 sequence (DNA): TGCGCCAGCAGCCAAGATAGTCGCGGAGGCGAGCAGTACTTC.

This chain links TRBV5-8 with TRBJ1-1; no definite D call. The CDR3 consists of 14 residues. The ends were cut back, 0 bases at V and 0 bases at J, with 6 bases in the middle. Germline assignment: CDR1 SGHTS and CDR2 YDEGEE. The CDR3 DNA sequence: TGTGCCAGCAGCTTGGCCAGGTTGAACACTGAAGCTTTCTTT. Protein product: CASSLARLNTEAFF. The full variable domain, its missing parts supplied by reference TRBV5-8 and TRBJ1-1, is EAGVTQSPTHLIKTRGQQATLRCSPISGHTSVYWYQQALGLGLQFLLWYDEGEERNRGNFPPRFSGRQFPNYSSELNVNALELEDSALYLCASSLARLNTEAFFGQGTRLTVV.

CDR3 protein: CASSSGTAKLNTEAFF. CDR3 nucleotide sequence: TGTGCCAGCAGCTCCGGGACAGCCAAATTGAACACTGAAGCTTTCTTT. V usage is TRBV13 and J usage is TRBJ1-1, with 7 nucleotides matching TRBD1. The CDR3 length is 16 residues. Germline loops: CDR1 PRHDT, CDR2 FYEKMQ (reference sequence). V lost 4 bases and J lost 0; bases outside the gene matches: 8. The full variable domain, its missing parts supplied by reference TRBV13 and TRBJ1-1, is AAGVIQSPRHLIKEKRETATLKCYPIPRHDTVYWYQQGPGQDPQFLISFYEKMQSDKGSIPDRFSAQQFSDYHSELNMSSLELGDSALYFCASSSGTAKLNTEAFFGQGTRLTVV.